These 14 T cell receptor beta chains came from one sample sequenced in a study of CD8+ T cells in alopecia areata. In each case, RNA was isolated and then reverse transcribed into cDNA as the sequencing template. Measured with immunoSEQ multiplex PCR; TCRdb has only the in-frame clones, and not every one. The top ten clones hold approximately 50% of a sample with 60,000 to 65,000 clones, 44% of them seen once. Sample: NKG2D-low CD8+ T cells sorted from blood. The origin of the receptors is a human donor with alopecia areata.

The rearrangement joins TRBV6-5 to TRBJ2-5, with D uncertain. The CDR3 is 13 residues long. The V gene's germline CDR1 is MNHEY and CDR2 SVGAGI. Between the trimmed V and J ends, which lost 6 bases and 5 bases, there was a span of 13 bases. The CDR3 DNA sequence: TGTGCCAGCAGGGAGACGGCAGAGGAGACCCAGTACTTC. This encodes CASRETAEETQYF.

This chain uses TRBV28 with TRBJ2-5, with 8 bases aligning to TRBD2. There are 16 residues in the CDR3. Germline V gives CDR1 MDHEN, CDR2 SYDVKM. V shed 5 bases and J 5 bases; nucleotides not matched to a gene: 13. The CDR3 DNA sequence: TGTGCCAGCAGTCTCATGGGCGGGGGGCAACAGGAGACCCAGTACTTC. Residues: CASSLMGGGQQETQYF. Using reference TRBV28 and TRBJ2-5 for the parts outside the CDR3, the full variable domain is DVKVTQSSRYLVKRTGEKVFLECVQDMDHENMFWYRQDPGLGLRLIYFSYDVKMKEKGDIPEGYSVSREKKERFSLILESASTNQTSMYLCASSLMGGGQQETQYFGPGTRLLVL.

V usage is TRBV29-1 and J usage is TRBJ2-3; D is possibly TRBD1 (6 bases). The V gene lost 6 bases and the J gene lost 9 bases, with 16 bases spanning the gap. The length of the CDR3 is 12 residues. In germline, CDR1 is SQVTM, CDR2 ANQGSEA. CDR3 sequence reads: CSVLLRDKTQYF. CDR3 DNA: TGCAGCGTCCTACTCCGGGACAAAACGCAGTATTTT.

This chain connects TRBV20-1 to TRBJ2-1; D gene unclear. V shed 6 bases and J shed 6 bases, with 9 bases lying between them. This CDR3 region has 11 residues. From germline, CDR1 is DFQATT and CDR2 SNEGSKA (reference sequence). Written as DNA, the CDR3 is TGCAGTGCCCGTGGTCCCAATGAGCAGTTCTTC. Translating gives CSARGPNEQFF.

CDR3 protein: CSAPYAFF. The CDR3 DNA sequence: TGCAGTGCCCCCTATGCTTTCTTT. The V gene is TRBV20-1, the J gene TRBJ1-1; D gene uncertain. Germline CDR1 is DFQATT and CDR2 is SNEGSKA (reference sequence). Trimming pared 6 bases from V and 11 bases from J, leaving 7 bases between. This CDR3 region has 8 residues.

The rearrangement uses TRBV9 and TRBJ2-5; D not resolved. In germline, CDR1 is SGDLS, CDR2 YYNGEE. This CDR3 contains 12 residues. V was trimmed by 4 bases and J by 5 bases, leaving 9 bases between them. The CDR3 is CASSPVGETQYF. The CDR3 region has the DNA TGTGCCAGCAGCCCAGTTGGGGAGACCCAGTACTTC.

This rearrangement joins TRBV4-3 to TRBJ1-1; D call uncertain. Trimming removed 0 bases at V and 0 bases at J, with 8 bases between. The CDR3 runs to 15 residues. The V gene's germline CDR1 is LGHNA and CDR2 YSLEER. The CDR3 region has the DNA TGCGCCAGCAGCCAAGATAAAACCTTGAACACTGAAGCTTTCTTT. Translation: CASSQDKTLNTEAFF.

Of note for this clone: The junction shows a germline mismatch at one end, possibly a read error. This rearrangement joins TRBV7-8 to TRBJ2-7, with 8 bases aligning to TRBD2. Per the germline V gene, CDR1 is SGHVS and CDR2 is FQNEAQ. The CDR3 length is 13 residues. CDR3: CASSLAGSYEQYF. DNA for the CDR3: TGTGCCAGCAGCCTAGCGGGCTCCTACGAGCAGTACTTC.

This clone was counted between two and nine times. CDR3 nucleotides: TGTGCCAGCAGTCCAAATTCAGGGGGCCGTGCGGCCCAGCATTTT. Its protein product is CASSPNSGGRAAQHF. The chain is built from TRBV28 and TRBJ1-5; 8 bases match TRBD1. Germline CDR1 reads MDHEN; CDR2 reads SYDVKM. CDR3 length equals 15 residues. Trimming at V came to 5 bases and at J to 11 bases, leaving 14 bases not matched to a gene.

The chain is built from TRBV5-6 and TRBJ2-7, with D tentatively TRBD1 (6 bases). This CDR3 has 14 amino acids. The germline CDR1 and CDR2 sequences are SGHDT and YYEEEE. Trimming took 5 bases from V and 0 from J, leaving 12 bases between them. DNA of the CDR3: TGTGCCAGCAGGAGACAGGCGAGCTCCTACGAGCAGTACTTC. Protein product: CASRRQASSYEQYF.

The chain is built from TRBV27 and TRBJ1-5; D not certain. The CDR3 is 16 residues long. The V gene's germline CDR1 is MNHEY and CDR2 SMNVEV (reference sequence). V was pared by 4 bases and J by 0 bases, with 13 bases between. The DNA of the CDR3 is TGTGCCAGCAGTTCAGCGACCGACCCTAGCAATCAGCCCCAGCATTTT. This translates into CASSSATDPSNQPQHF.

The rearrangement joins TRBV6-4 to TRBJ2-3; 9 nucleotides agree with TRBD2. This CDR3 has 14 amino acids. Germline V lookup: CDR1 MRHNA, CDR2 SNTAGT. V lost 4 bases to trimming and J lost 6 bases; unmatched junction nucleotides: 5. CDR3 bases: TGTGCCAGCAGTGTAGCGGGGGATGGGGATACGCAGTATTTT. Amino acids: CASSVAGDGDTQYF.

The V gene is TRBV4-2, the J gene TRBJ1-2; 11 bases align to TRBD1. The CDR3 has 16 amino acids. J was trimmed by 10 bases and V by 2 bases; bases with no gene match: 12. From germline, CDR1 is LGHNA and CDR2 YNFKEQ. The CDR3 DNA reads as TGTGCCAGCAGCCAACCGCCGGGACAGGGGGGGGAGTTCTACACCTTC. It is translated as CASSQPPGQGGEFYTF.

In this sample, this clone turned up a few times. The chain couples TRBV7-9 to TRBJ1-1; D gene ambiguous. Germline V gives CDR1 SEHNR, CDR2 FQNEAQ (reference sequence). The CDR3 is 12 residues long. Trimming took 1 base from V and 7 from J, leaving 7 bases between them. DNA for the CDR3: TGTGCCAGCAGCTTAGTCGAGCTTGAAGCTTTCTTT. This gives the protein CASSLVELEAFF.